The 21 T cell receptor beta chains in this list originate from one sample, sequenced in a study of human T cells and chemical hapten exposure. The sample's time point: patch test 1, 2 weeks after DPC sensitization. Treatment meaning: therapeutic diphenylcyclopropenone sensitization with weekly scalp DPC. TCRdb re-derived calls from the RACE reads in MiXCR, one entry per CDR3 protein. Among around 99,000 distinct CDR3 sequences listed, 9.5% to 15% were seen once. The material was whole blood, obtained in connection with sensitization to the hapten diphenylcyclopropenone (DPC). These receptors all stem from a woman aged 40 to 55 with alopecia areata. Some clones in this sample may be carry-over from other donors' samples.

The J gene is TRBJ1-2, the V gene TRBV18; D uncertain. The CDR3 runs to 14 residues. The V gene lost 2 bases and the J gene lost 7 bases, with 14 bases spanning the gap. The V gene's germline CDR1 is KGHSH and CDR2 LQKENI. In DNA form, the CDR3 reads TGTGCCAGCTCACCAGACTTTATGGTATCTGGCTACACCTTC. Amino acids: CASSPDFMVSGYTF.

This chain uses TRBV12-3 or TRBV12-4 with TRBJ2-3; 12 nucleotides agree with TRBD2. After removal of 5 bases from V and 5 bases from J, the junction contained 11 bases not matched to a gene. CDR3 length: 17 amino acids. The CDR3 DNA reads as TGTGCCAGCAGTCCCCGTACCGGGACTAGCGGGCGAGATACGCAGTATTTT. Protein product: CASSPRTGTSGRDTQYF.

The rearrangement uses TRBV5-1 and TRBJ2-4; possibly TRBD1 or TRBD2 for D (5 bases each). CDR1 is SGHRS and CDR2 is YFSETQ in the germline V gene. The CDR3 runs 14 residues. The V end was cut by 4 bases, the J end by 0 bases, with 8 bases between. CDR3 sequence: CASSVGTAKNIQYF. The CDR3 DNA sequence: TGCGCCAGCAGCGTCGGGACAGCCAAAAACATTCAGTACTTC.

J is TRBJ2-4 and V is TRBV2, with D maybe TRBD2 (6 bases). V was pared by 7 bases and J by 0 bases, with 19 bases between. The CDR3 runs 17 residues. CDR1 is SNHLY and CDR2 is FYNNEI in the germline V gene. This chain's CDR3 is CASIRESLNLAKNIQYF. CDR3 DNA: TGTGCCAGCATCCGGGAGAGCCTTAATTTAGCCAAAAACATTCAGTACTTC.

The rearrangement joins TRBV5-1 to TRBJ2-3; 7 bases map to TRBD1. The CDR3 runs 15 residues. The V gene end was trimmed by 4 bases and the J gene end by 1 base; junction bases not matched to a gene: 6. The germline gives CDR1 SGHRS, CDR2 YFSETQ. The CDR3 is CASSASGTGTDTQYF. Written as DNA, the CDR3 is TGCGCCAGCAGCGCCTCCGGGACAGGCACAGATACGCAGTATTTT.

This clonotype has ten or more counts. The gene calls are TRBV21-1 and TRBJ2-7; TRBD2, the table's D call, was not compared with the DNA. TRBV21-1 is a pseudogene locus. The CDR3 sequence is 14 residues long. The CDR3 loop reads CASRPSGSSYEQYF. The CDR3, as DNA: TGTGCCAGCCGCCCTAGCGGGAGCTCCTACGAGCAGTACTTC.

The V and J genes are TRBV7-9 and TRBJ2-2, with 7 bases identical to TRBD2. The V and J ends lost 6 bases and 5 bases, in that order; junction bases with no gene match: 12. The CDR3 totals 16 residues. Germline V CDR1 and CDR2: SEHNR, FQNEAQ (reference sequence). This CDR3 reads CASRIAREDGTGELFF. DNA for the CDR3: TGTGCCAGCAGAATAGCCCGGGAGGACGGTACCGGGGAGCTGTTTTTT.

The CDR3 spells CASSPGSREKLFF. The CDR3 DNA reads TGTGCCAGCTCCCCAGGGTCCCGGGAAAAACTGTTTTTT. The chain combines TRBV18 with TRBJ1-4; a possible D gene is TRBD1 (5 bases). Germline lookup yields CDR1 KGHSH and CDR2 LQKENI. The V and J ends lost 6 bases and 8 bases respectively, with 13 bases between them. The CDR3 has 13 amino acids.

This clonotype was observed at least ten times. One end of the junction varies from germline; a read error may be responsible. The chain uses TRBV7-7 and TRBJ1-3; D remains ambiguous. The length of the CDR3 is 16 residues. Germline assignment: CDR1 SSHAT and CDR2 FNYEAQ (reference sequence). CDR3 bases: TGTGCTAGCAGCCCCGGGCCCCTATCCTCTGGAAACACCATATATTTT. It codes for CASSPGPLSSGNTIYF.

The V gene is TRBV7-9, the J gene TRBJ1-1; no clear D. This CDR3 comprises 10 residues. From germline, CDR1 is SEHNR and CDR2 FQNEAQ (reference sequence). V lost 10 bases and J lost 3, with 6 bases in between. The CDR3 DNA sequence: TGTGCCAACGGGGACACTGAAGCTTTCTTT. Protein sequence: CANGDTEAFF.

Regarding this clonotype: This may come from a read error, since a much larger clone is one base off. The V and J genes are TRBV3-1 and TRBJ2-4, with no clear D. This CDR3 contains 15 residues. Looked up from germline, CDR1 is LGHDT and CDR2 is YNNKEL (reference sequence). CDR3 amino acids: CASSQDRWSKNTQYF. The CDR3 DNA is TGTGCCAGCAGCCAAGATCGGTGGTCCAAAAACACTCAGTACTTC.

This clonotype was seen more than once but under ten times. This chain links TRBV5-6 with TRBJ1-6; D is unclear. This CDR3 contains 16 residues. Germline V gene data show CDR1 as SGHDT and CDR2 as YYEEEE. The V end lost 4 bases, the J end lost 0 bases, and 11 bases lay between the germline ends. CDR3 bases: TGTGCCAGCAGCCGAGAGATGAGCTCCTATAATTCACCCCTCCACTTT. Amino acids: CASSREMSSYNSPLHF. The variable domain in full, completed from reference TRBV5-6 and TRBJ1-6, reads DAGVTQSPTHLIKTRGQQVTLRCSPKSGHDTVSWYQQALGQGPQFIFQYYEEEERQRGNFPDRFSGHQFPNYSSELNVNALLLGDSALYLCASSREMSSYNSPLHFGNGTRLTVT.

In this sample, this clonotype turned up a few times. The chain employs TRBV20-1 and TRBJ2-2; 12 bases are a match to TRBD2. With 5 bases clipped from V and 4 bases from J, the junction kept 8 bases outside the gene matches. This CDR3 is built from 16 residues. Germline assignment: CDR1 DFQATT and CDR2 SNEGSKA (reference sequence). The CDR3 DNA sequence: TGCAGTGCTCCTCAAGGACTAGCGGGGCCCACCGGGGAGCTGTTTTTT. Protein: CSAPQGLAGPTGELFF.

This clonotype has at least ten counts. J is TRBJ1-5 and V is TRBV19; 7 nucleotides align to TRBD1. Germline V lookup: CDR1 LNHDA, CDR2 SQIVND (reference sequence). V was pared by 6 bases and J by 4 bases, with 0 bases of the junction left unmatched. The CDR3 is made up of 12 amino acids. The CDR3: CASRTGNQPQHF. CDR3 DNA: TGTGCCAGTAGGACAGGGAATCAGCCCCAGCATTTT.

The V call is TRBV20-1, the J call TRBJ2-5; D unresolved. The CDR3 covers 11 residues. Trimming shortened V by 0 bases and J by 5 bases, and 4 bases separated the two germline ends. The germline V gene has CDR1 DFQATT and CDR2 SNEGSKA (reference sequence). DNA for the CDR3: TGCAGTGCTAGAGATTGGGAGACCCAGTACTTC. This sequence encodes CSARDWETQYF.

This clonotype has just a few counts. J is TRBJ1-1 and V is TRBV2, with D tentatively TRBD1 (5 bases). Trimming took off 2 bases at V and 0 bases at J, with 10 bases between the two ends. The CDR3 runs to 15 residues. The germline gives CDR1 SNHLY, CDR2 FYNNEI. As DNA, the CDR3 is TGTGCCAGCAGTGAACAGGGTATCTTGAACACTGAAGCTTTCTTT. Translated: CASSEQGILNTEAFF. Supplemented by reference TRBV2 and TRBJ1-1, the full variable domain reads EPEVTQTPSHQVTQMGQEVILRCVPISNHLYFYWYRQILGQKVEFLVSFYNNEISEKSEIFDDQFSVERPDGSNFTLKIRSTKLEDSAMYFCASSEQGILNTEAFFGQGTRLTVV.

This clonotype was counted at least ten times. The chain has TRBV10-3 and TRBJ2-3; 8 nucleotides align to TRBD1. There are 15 residues in the CDR3. CDR1 and CDR2 from the germline V gene are ENHRY and SYGVKD. V trimming: 4 bases; J trimming: 4 bases; junction bases outside the gene matches: 7. The DNA of the CDR3 is TGTGCCATCAGTGGGCAGGGGGCGACGTCAGATACGCAGTATTTT. Encoded protein: CAISGQGATSDTQYF.

This clonotype was counted ten times or more. The V call is TRBV7-2, the J call TRBJ2-3; TRBD2 aligns across 10 bases. The length of the CDR3 is 15 residues. Germline CDR1 and CDR2: SGHTA and FQGNSA. V gave up 4 bases and J gave up 5 bases; unmatched junction bases: 6. CDR3 in amino acids: CASSSGLAEKDTQYF. The CDR3 DNA reads as TGTGCCAGCAGCTCTGGACTAGCGGAGAAAGATACGCAGTATTTT.

This clonotype was found many times. V and J are TRBV6-2 or TRBV6-3 and TRBJ2-7; unclear D gene. Germline V gene sequence: CDR1 MNHEY, CDR2 SVGEGT. Trimming removed 8 bases at V and 7 bases at J, with 6 bases between. This CDR3 has 9 residues. CDR3 nucleotides: TGTGCCAGCGGTCGGGAGCAGTACTTC. It encodes CASGREQYF.

Many counts were recorded for this clonotype. The gene calls are TRBV28 and TRBJ1-2; D gene unclear. Germline V CDR1 and CDR2: MDHEN, SYDVKM. This CDR3 is built from 14 residues. Trimming stripped 1 base from V and 8 bases from J, with 14 bases between. The DNA for the CDR3 is TGTGCCAGCAGTTTATATACCGCGCCGGGGGGCTACACCTTC. It encodes CASSLYTAPGGYTF.

There are many counts of this clonotype. The gene calls are TRBV5-4 and TRBJ2-7; TRBD2 might be the D (6 bases). V gave up 0 bases and J gave up 3 bases, with 16 bases separating them. Germline V gene data show CDR1 as SGHNT and CDR2 as YYREEE (reference sequence). The length of the CDR3 is 16 residues. CDR3 sequence (DNA): TGTGCCAGCAGCTTGGCCGGGGATAGCGGTATCTACGAGCAGTACTTC. Translation: CASSLAGDSGIYEQYF.